These 13 T cell receptor beta chains were all obtained from the same sample, sequenced in a study of T cell changes during pregnancy in multiple sclerosis. Clones were read by immunoSEQ multiplex PCR, and TCRdb kept only the in-frame ones, dropping some. The top ten hold almost 1.5% of the sample, which has some 68,000 clones, approximately 90% seen once. The specimen comprised peripheral blood, sampled in the second trimester of pregnancy. The receptors shown here come from a female donor with multiple sclerosis, enrolled in a pregnancy study.

The chain combines TRBV30 with TRBJ2-7, with D unclear. V lost 4 bases and J lost 2, with 12 bases in between. The V gene's germline CDR1 is GTSNPN and CDR2 SVGIG (reference sequence). CDR3 length: 13 residues. CDR3 loop: CAWMYTPPYEQYF. CDR3 bases: TGTGCCTGGATGTACACCCCGCCCTACGAGCAGTACTTC.

This rearrangement joins TRBV9 to TRBJ2-3; 11 nucleotides match TRBD1. With V trimmed by 0 bases and J by 6 bases, 9 bases remained unmatched. This CDR3 comprises 17 residues. The V gene's germline CDR1 is SGDLS and CDR2 YYNGEE. The CDR3 is CASSVVGIGTGGDTQYF. Here the CDR3 DNA reads TGTGCCAGCAGCGTAGTTGGGATCGGGACAGGGGGGGATACGCAGTATTTT.

This rearrangement joins TRBV29-1 to TRBJ2-1; D is possibly TRBD2 (5 bases). Germline V gene lookup returns CDR1 SQVTM and CDR2 ANQGSEA. Between the trimmed V and J ends, which lost 5 bases and 16 bases, there was a span of 21 bases. The CDR3 extends over 12 amino acids. The DNA of the CDR3 is TGCAGCGTTCCCGATGTAGCGAGTCTGTACTTCTTC. It is translated as CSVPDVASLYFF.

The chain combines TRBV18 with TRBJ1-1; 11 positions agree with TRBD1. Germline CDR1 is KGHSH and CDR2 is LQKENI. The CDR3 is made up of 15 amino acids. Germline trimming cut 3 bases from V and 1 base from J; bases unmatched to any gene: 1. The DNA for the CDR3 is TGTGCCAGCTCACCGGGACAGGGGGGGAACACTGAAGCTTTCTTT. This gives the protein CASSPGQGGNTEAFF.

The chain employs TRBV7-8 and TRBJ2-3; possible D gene TRBD2, 5 bases. Between the trimmed V and J ends, which lost 4 bases and 6 bases, there was a span of 8 bases. Germline lookup yields CDR1 SGHVS and CDR2 FQNEAQ. There are 12 residues in the CDR3. The CDR3 sequence: CASSSPGDTQYF. DNA for the CDR3: TGTGCCAGCAGCTCGCCGGGGGATACGCAGTATTTT.

With respect to this clone: One end of the junction fails to match germline, which may point to a read error. The rearrangement joins TRBV7-9 to TRBJ1-2, with D uncertain. The CDR3 spans 11 residues. The germline gives CDR1 SEHNR, CDR2 FQNEAQ (reference sequence). The CDR3 DNA reads TGTGCCAGCAGCTACAAGGAGATCCCAAACTTC. Translating it yields CASSYKEIPNF.

This chain joins TRBV2 and TRBJ1-1; tentatively, D is TRBD1 (6 bases). With 5 bases removed from V and 2 bases from J, the gap between germline ends came to 18 bases. The CDR3 runs 16 residues. CDR1 and CDR2 from the germline V gene are SNHLY and FYNNEI. CDR3 coding DNA: TGTGCCAGCAGTCAGCAGGGGAATGTACTAAACACTGAAGCTTTCTTT. Amino acids: CASSQQGNVLNTEAFF.

The J gene is TRBJ2-7, the V gene TRBV6-5, with D uncertain. Germline V gene lookup returns CDR1 MNHEY and CDR2 SVGAGI. Deletions cut 4 bases from V and 2 bases from J, with 3 bases between. This CDR3 region has 11 residues. The chain's CDR3 is CASSFAYEQYF. In nucleotides, the CDR3 is TGTGCCAGCAGTTTCGCCTACGAGCAGTACTTC.

CDR3 sequence (DNA): TGTGCCAGCAGCTACGGGACAGGGGCCGGCGAGCAGTACTTC. This sequence encodes CASSYGTGAGEQYF. V is TRBV11-2 and J is TRBJ2-7; TRBD1 agrees at 10 bases. Germline V gene sequence: CDR1 SGHAT, CDR2 FQNNGV. There are 14 residues in the CDR3. With V trimmed by 4 bases and J by 6 bases, 6 bases remained unmatched.

This clone has a single count. The V call is TRBV19, the J call TRBJ1-2; D perhaps matches TRBD1 (6 bases). Per the germline V gene, CDR1 is LNHDA and CDR2 is SQIVND (reference sequence). Trimming stripped 3 bases from V and 3 bases from J, with 14 bases between. The CDR3 loop spans 15 amino acids. CDR3 amino acids: CASSIYSQGDYGYTF. For the CDR3, the DNA is TGTGCCAGTAGTATCTACTCACAGGGAGACTATGGCTACACCTTC.

In this sample, this clone turned up a few times. This chain connects TRBV4-3 to TRBJ1-6, with D hard to call. V lost 9 bases and J lost 8, with 8 bases in between. This CDR3 comprises 11 residues. CDR1 and CDR2 (germline): LGHNA, YSLEER. Here the CDR3 reads CARTVHSPLHF. The CDR3, as DNA: TGCGCCAGGACTGTTCATTCACCCCTCCACTTT.

This rearrangement joins TRBV18 to TRBJ2-7; 11 nucleotides agree with TRBD2. The CDR3 spans 16 residues. Germline V gene data show CDR1 as KGHSH and CDR2 as LQKENI. After removal of 3 bases from V and 3 bases from J, the junction contained 7 bases not matched to a gene. The CDR3 spells CASSPPASGRYYEQYF. The CDR3 bases are TGTGCCAGCTCACCTCCTGCTAGCGGGAGGTACTACGAGCAGTACTTC.

The chain couples TRBV14 to TRBJ2-1, with D perhaps matching TRBD1 (5 bases). The V end lost 1 base, the J end lost 0 bases, and 7 bases lay between the germline ends. This CDR3 comprises 15 residues. Per the germline V gene, CDR1 is SGHDN and CDR2 is FVKESK. The CDR3 nucleotides read TGTGCCAGCAGCCAAGTTCAGGGCTCCTACAATGAGCAGTTCTTC. It is translated as CASSQVQGSYNEQFF.